The T cell receptor (beta chain) under discussion was sequenced for a study of blood T cell repertoires in COVID-19. About the study: Acute and convalescent COVID-19 specimens originated in the United States, Italy and Spain. PBMCs, B-cell-depleted T cells, or T cells provided the cDNA or gDNA that made up the material.

Per the authors' pipeline: Amplification of reference gene primers was used by the study to estimate nucleated cell counts. TCRdb keeps only in-frame clones here, not all; method: immunoSEQ multiplex PCR. That table supplies the V and J calls and clone size; D and trimming were determined from the DNA. The sample includes fewer than 250,000 clones, about four fifths of them seen just once. The origin of this receptor is a woman aged 50 to 60 with active or convalescent COVID-19. Source material: peripheral blood.

The CDR3 sequence: CASRAPNSPLHF. In DNA, the CDR3 is TGTGCCAGCAGGGCACCCAATTCACCCCTCCACTTT. The J gene is TRBJ1-6, the V gene TRBV6-5; D is ambiguous. Between the trimmed V and J ends, which lost 6 bases and 7 bases, there was a span of 7 bases. The CDR3 is 12 amino acids. The germline V gene encodes CDR1 MNHEY and CDR2 SVGAGI.